Sequencing of this T cell receptor (beta chain) was carried out in a study of T cells in Graves' hyperthyroidism and ophthalmopathy. Patients showing uncontrolled infection, other autoimmune disease, pregnancy or lactation were ineligible. Amplification targeted TCR beta CDR3 regions from RNA transcripts. During a first-round RT-PCR of the TCR CDR3, the HTBI primer set was used. TCRdb recomputed calls from the multiplex PCR reads with MiXCR, one row per CDR3 protein. In the table there are fewer than 650,000 distinct CDR3 sequences, around 50% of which are singletons. This CDR3 contains 11 residues. From germline, CDR1 is SEHNR and CDR2 FQNEAQ (reference sequence). The junction had 5 bases not matched to a gene; V was cut back by 10 bases and J by 6 bases.

This TCR came from an adult woman with Graves' disease, either hyperthyroidism or ophthalmopathy (not recorded which). The specimen sequenced was peripheral blood or thyroid tissue (not recorded which). The chain couples TRBV7-9 to TRBJ1-1, with TRBD1 identical over 7 bases. The CDR3 nucleotides read TGTGCCATCAACGACAGGGCTGAAGCTTTCTTT. Translation: CAINDRAEAFF.